This T cell receptor (beta chain) was profiled in a study of OX40 agonist ivuxolimab in advanced cancers. Study context: Patients received ivuxolimab, an intravenous treatment, every 2 weeks at 0.01 to 10 mg/kg. Age averaged around 60 years (range roughly 23 to 85), and 70% to 85% were male. Study-level results: At 0.1-3.0 mg/kg, partial responders had clonal expansion among the lowest observed.

The V segment lost 8 bases and the J segment 2 bases; nucleotides outside the gene matches: 7. CDR3 length: 15 residues. Germline-derived CDR1 and CDR2 are SNHLY and FYNNEI. As regards this clone: Antigen unknown.

Measured with immunoSEQ multiplex PCR; TCRdb has only the in-frame clones, and not every one. The sample has more than 50,000 clones, about 94% seen once; the top ten hold approximately 19%. Here the sequenced sample was CD4+ or CD8+ T cells sorted from blood, taken in a trial of the OX40 agonist ivuxolimab. The sequence came from an adult with an advanced solid tumor such as melanoma, head and neck, liver or kidney cancer. V usage is TRBV2 and J usage is TRBJ2-7; 12 bases are a match to TRBD2. In nucleotides, the CDR3 is TGTGCCAGCTCTCGACTAGCGGGAGTTGCCTACGAGCAGTACTTC. The encoded protein is CASSRLAGVAYEQYF.